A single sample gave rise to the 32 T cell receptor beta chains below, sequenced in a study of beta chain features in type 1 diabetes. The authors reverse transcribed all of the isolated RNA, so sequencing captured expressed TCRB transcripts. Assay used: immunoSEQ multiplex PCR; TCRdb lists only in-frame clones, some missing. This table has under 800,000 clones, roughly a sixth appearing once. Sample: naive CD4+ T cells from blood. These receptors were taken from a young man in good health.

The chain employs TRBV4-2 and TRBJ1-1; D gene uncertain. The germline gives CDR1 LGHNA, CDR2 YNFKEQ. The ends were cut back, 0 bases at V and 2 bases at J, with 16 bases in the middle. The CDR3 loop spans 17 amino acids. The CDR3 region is CASSQDTSTAPNTEAFF. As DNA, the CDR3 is TGTGCCAGCAGCCAAGATACCTCAACAGCGCCCAACACTGAAGCTTTCTTT.

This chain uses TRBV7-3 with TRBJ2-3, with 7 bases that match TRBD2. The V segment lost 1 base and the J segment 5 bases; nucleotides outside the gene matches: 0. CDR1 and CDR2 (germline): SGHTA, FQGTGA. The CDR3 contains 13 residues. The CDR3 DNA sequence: TGTGCCAGCAGCTTAAGCGGGGGAGATACGCAGTATTTT. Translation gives CASSLSGGDTQYF.

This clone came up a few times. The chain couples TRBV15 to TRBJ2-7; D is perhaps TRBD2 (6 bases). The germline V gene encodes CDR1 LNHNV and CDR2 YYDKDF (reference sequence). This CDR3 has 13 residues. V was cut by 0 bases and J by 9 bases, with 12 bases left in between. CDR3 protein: CATSRDLRGSQYF. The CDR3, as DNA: TGTGCCACCAGCAGAGATCTGCGGGGTTCGCAGTACTTC.

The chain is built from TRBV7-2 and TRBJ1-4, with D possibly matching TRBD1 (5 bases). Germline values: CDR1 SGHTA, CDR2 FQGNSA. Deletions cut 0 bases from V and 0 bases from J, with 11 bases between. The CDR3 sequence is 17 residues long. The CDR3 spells CASSLAARGATNEKLFF. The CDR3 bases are TGTGCCAGCAGCTTAGCGGCGAGGGGCGCAACTAATGAAAAACTGTTTTTT.

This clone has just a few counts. This CDR3 reads CASSQRQGKGTGELFF. CDR3 nucleotide sequence: TGTGCCAGCAGCCAGAGACAGGGGAAAGGGACCGGGGAGCTGTTTTTT. The chain carries TRBV4-2 and TRBJ2-2; TRBD1 matches at 8 bases. Germline CDR1 is LGHNA and CDR2 is YNFKEQ. J gave up 5 bases and V 3 bases, and 8 bases lay outside the gene matches. This CDR3 spans 16 amino acids.

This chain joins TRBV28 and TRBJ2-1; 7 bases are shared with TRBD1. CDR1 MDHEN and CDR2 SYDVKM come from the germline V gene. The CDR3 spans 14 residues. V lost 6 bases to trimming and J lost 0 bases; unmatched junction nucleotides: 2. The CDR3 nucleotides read TGTGCCAGCAGCGGGACAGTCTCCTACAATGAGCAGTTCTTC. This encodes CASSGTVSYNEQFF.

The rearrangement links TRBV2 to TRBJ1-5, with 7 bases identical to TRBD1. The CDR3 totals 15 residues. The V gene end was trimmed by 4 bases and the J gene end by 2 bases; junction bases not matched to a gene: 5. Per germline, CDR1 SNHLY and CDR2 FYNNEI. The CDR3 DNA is TGTGCCAGCAGTGTAGAAGGACAGGGCAATCAGCCCCAGCATTTT. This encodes CASSVEGQGNQPQHF.

As DNA, the CDR3 is TGTGCCAGCAGCTTAGTAGAGACAGCTAATTCACCCCTCCACTTT. Amino acid sequence: CASSLVETANSPLHF. The chain joins TRBV7-2 to TRBJ1-6; possible D gene TRBD1, 5 bases. There are 15 residues in the CDR3. Germline V CDR1 and CDR2: SGHTA, FQGNSA. The V gene lost 1 base and the J gene lost 6 bases, with 10 bases spanning the gap.

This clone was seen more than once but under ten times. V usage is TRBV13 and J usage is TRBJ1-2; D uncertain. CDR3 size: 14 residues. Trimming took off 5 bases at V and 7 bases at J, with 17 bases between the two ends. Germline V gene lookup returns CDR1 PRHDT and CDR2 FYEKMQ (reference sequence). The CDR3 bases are TGTGCCAGCAGCCGTAACGGGGAGGACGGTGGCTACACCTTC. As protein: CASSRNGEDGGYTF.

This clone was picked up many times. The CDR3 DNA reads as TGTGCCAGCAGCCAGGCAAGGGGACGCTACGAGCAGTACTTC. This translates into CASSQARGRYEQYF. The chain recombines TRBV5-4 with TRBJ2-7; D tentatively reads TRBD1 or TRBD2 (5 bases each). Trimming stripped 4 bases from V and 3 bases from J, with 14 bases between. The CDR3 extends over 14 amino acids. Germline CDR1 is SGHNT and CDR2 is YYREEE (reference sequence).

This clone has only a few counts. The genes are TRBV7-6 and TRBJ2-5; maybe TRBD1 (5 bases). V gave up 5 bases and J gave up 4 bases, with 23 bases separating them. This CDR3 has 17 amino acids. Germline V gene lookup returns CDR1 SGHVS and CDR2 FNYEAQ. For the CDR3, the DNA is TGTGCCAGCAGCACAGCAGGGATATTGTACGGCCGAGAGACCCAGTACTTC. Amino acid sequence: CASSTAGILYGRETQYF.

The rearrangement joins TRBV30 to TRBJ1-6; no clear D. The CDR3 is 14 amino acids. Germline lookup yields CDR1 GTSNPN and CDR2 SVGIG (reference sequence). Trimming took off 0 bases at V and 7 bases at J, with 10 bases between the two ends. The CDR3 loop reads CAWSVGGVNSPLHF. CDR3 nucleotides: TGTGCCTGGAGTGTAGGTGGGGTGAATTCACCCCTCCACTTT.

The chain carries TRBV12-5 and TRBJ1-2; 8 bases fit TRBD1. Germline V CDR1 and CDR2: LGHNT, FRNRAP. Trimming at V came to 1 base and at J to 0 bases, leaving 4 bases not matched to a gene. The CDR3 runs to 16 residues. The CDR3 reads CASGLGGQVANYGYTF. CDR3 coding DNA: TGTGCTAGTGGTTTGGGGGGACAGGTAGCTAACTATGGCTACACCTTC.

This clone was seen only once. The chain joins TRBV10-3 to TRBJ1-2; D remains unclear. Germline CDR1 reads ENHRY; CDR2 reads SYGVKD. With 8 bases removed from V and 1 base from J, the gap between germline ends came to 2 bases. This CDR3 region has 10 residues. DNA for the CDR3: TGTGCCATCCTTAACTATGGCTACACCTTC. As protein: CAILNYGYTF.

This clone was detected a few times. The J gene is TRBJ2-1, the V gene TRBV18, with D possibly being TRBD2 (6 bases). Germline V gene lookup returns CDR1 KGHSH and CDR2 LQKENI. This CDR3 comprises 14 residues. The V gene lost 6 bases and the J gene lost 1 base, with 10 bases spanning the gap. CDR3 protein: CASSRGSSYNEQFF. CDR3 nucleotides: TGTGCCAGCTCGCGGGGTAGTTCCTACAATGAGCAGTTCTTC.

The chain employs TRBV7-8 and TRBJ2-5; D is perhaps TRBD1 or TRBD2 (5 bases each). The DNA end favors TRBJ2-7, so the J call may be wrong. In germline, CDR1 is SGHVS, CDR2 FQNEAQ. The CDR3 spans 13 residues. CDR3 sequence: CASSIVAGTEQYF. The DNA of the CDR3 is TGTGCCAGCAGCATCGTTGCAGGGACCGAGCAGTACTTC.

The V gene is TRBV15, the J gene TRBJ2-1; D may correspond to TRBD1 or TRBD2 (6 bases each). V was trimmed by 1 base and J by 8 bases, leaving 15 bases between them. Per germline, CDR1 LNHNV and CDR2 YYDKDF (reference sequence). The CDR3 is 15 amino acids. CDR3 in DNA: TGTGCCACCAGCAGAGGCCCCCAGGAGGGGGATGAGCAGTTCTTC. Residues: CATSRGPQEGDEQFF.

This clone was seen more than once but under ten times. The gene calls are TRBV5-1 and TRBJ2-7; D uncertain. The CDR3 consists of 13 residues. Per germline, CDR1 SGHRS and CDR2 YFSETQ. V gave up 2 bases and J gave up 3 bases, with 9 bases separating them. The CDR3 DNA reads TGCGCCAGCAGCTTAATCTGGCTCTACGAGCAGTACTTC. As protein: CASSLIWLYEQYF.

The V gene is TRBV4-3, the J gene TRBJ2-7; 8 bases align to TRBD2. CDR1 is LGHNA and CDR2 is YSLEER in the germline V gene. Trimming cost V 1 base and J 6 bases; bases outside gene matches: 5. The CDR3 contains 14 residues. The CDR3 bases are TGCGCCAGCAGCCAAGGGACTAGCTCCGCCGAGCAGTACTTC. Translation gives CASSQGTSSAEQYF.

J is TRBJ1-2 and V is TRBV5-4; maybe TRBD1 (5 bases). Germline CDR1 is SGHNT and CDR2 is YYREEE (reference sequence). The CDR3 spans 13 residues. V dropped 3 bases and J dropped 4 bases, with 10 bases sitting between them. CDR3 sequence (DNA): TGTGCCAGCAGCTCTGACAGCCGCTATGGCTACACCTTC. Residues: CASSSDSRYGYTF.

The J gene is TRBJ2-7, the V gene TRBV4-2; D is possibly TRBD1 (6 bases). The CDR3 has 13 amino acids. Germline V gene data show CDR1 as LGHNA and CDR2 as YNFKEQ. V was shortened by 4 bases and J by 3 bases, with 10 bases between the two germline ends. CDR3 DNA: TGTGCCAGCAGCCCTCGACAGGACTACGAGCAGTACTTC. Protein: CASSPRQDYEQYF.

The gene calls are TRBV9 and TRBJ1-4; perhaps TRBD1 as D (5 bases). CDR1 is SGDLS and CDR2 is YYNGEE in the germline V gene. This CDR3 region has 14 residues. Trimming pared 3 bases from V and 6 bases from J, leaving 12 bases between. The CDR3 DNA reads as TGTGCCAGCAGCGCGAAGGCGGGGGATGAAAAACTGTTTTTT. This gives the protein CASSAKAGDEKLFF.

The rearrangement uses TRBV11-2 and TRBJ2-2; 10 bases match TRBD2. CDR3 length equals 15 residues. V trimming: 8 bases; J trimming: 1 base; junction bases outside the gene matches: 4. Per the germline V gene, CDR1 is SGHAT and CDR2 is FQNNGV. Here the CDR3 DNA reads TGTGCCAGCCTGGGACTAGCGAAGAACACCGGGGAGCTGTTTTTT. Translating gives CASLGLAKNTGELFF. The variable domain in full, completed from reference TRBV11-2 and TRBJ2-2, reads EAGVAQSPRYKIIEKRQSVAFWCNPISGHATLYWYQQILGQGPKLLIQFQNNGVVDDSQLPKDRFSAERLKGVDSTLKIQPAKLEDSAVYLCASLGLAKNTGELFFGEGSRLTVL.

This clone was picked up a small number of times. CDR3 sequence: CASSLERTGTYNSPLHF. DNA of the CDR3: TGTGCCAGCAGCCTAGAGCGGACAGGCACCTATAATTCACCCCTCCACTTT. This rearrangement joins TRBV7-2 to TRBJ1-6; 7 bases line up with TRBD1. The CDR3 runs 17 residues. The trim removed 5 bases at V and 2 bases at J, leaving 9 bases unmatched. The germline gives CDR1 SGHTA, CDR2 FQGNSA.

The CDR3 here is CASSLINTGELFF. The CDR3 coding sequence is TGTGCCAGCAGCTTAATTAACACCGGGGAGCTGTTTTTT. This chain links TRBV7-9 with TRBJ2-2; no clear D gene. Germline V gene lookup returns CDR1 SEHNR and CDR2 FQNEAQ (reference sequence). Trimming shortened V by 2 bases and J by 2 bases, and 3 bases separated the two germline ends. The CDR3 runs 13 residues.

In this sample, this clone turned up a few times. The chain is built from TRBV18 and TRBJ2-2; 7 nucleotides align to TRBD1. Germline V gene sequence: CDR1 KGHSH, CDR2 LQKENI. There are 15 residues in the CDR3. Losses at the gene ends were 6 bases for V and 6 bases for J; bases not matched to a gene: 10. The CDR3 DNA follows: TGTGCCAGCTCTCCCCGACAGGGTCCGGCCGGGGAGCTGTTTTTT. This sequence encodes CASSPRQGPAGELFF. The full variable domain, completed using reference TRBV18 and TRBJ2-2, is NAGVMQNPRHLVRRRGQEARLRCSPMKGHSHVYWYRQLPEEGLKFMVYLQKENIIDESGMPKERFSAEFPKEGPSILRIQQVVRGDSAAYFCASSPRQGPAGELFFGEGSRLTVL.

CDR3 coding DNA: TGTTTCCCTCCGGGCAGACTCTACGAGCAGTACTTC. Translation gives CFPPGRLYEQYF. V and J are TRBV7-9 and TRBJ2-7; D uncertain. The CDR3 is 12 amino acids. The germline V gene encodes CDR1 SEHNR and CDR2 FQNEAQ (reference sequence). Full variable domain (remainder filled in from reference TRBV7-9 and TRBJ2-7): DTGVSQNPRHKITKRGQNVTFRCDPISEHNRLYWYRQTLGQGPEFLTYFQNEAQLEKSRLLSDRFSAERPKGSFSTLEIQRTEQGDSAMYLCFPPGRLYEQYFGPGTRLTVT.

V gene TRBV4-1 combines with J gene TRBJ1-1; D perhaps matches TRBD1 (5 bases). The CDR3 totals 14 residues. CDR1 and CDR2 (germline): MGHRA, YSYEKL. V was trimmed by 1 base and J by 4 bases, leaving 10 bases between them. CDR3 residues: CASSQVGGSTEAFF. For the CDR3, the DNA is TGCGCCAGCAGCCAAGTTGGGGGGTCCACTGAAGCTTTCTTT.

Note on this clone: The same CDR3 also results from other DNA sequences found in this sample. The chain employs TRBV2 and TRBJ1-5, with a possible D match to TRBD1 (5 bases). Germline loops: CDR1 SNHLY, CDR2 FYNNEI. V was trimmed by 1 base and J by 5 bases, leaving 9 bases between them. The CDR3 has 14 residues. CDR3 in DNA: TGTGCCAGCAGTGAAGGGCAGGGCTATCAGCCCCAGCATTTT. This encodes CASSEGQGYQPQHF.

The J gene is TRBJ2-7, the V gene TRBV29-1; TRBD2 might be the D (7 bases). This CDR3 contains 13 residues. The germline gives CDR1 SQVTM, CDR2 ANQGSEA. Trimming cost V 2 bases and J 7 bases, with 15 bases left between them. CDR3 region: CSVERGAGAEQYF. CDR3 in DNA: TGCAGCGTTGAAAGAGGTGCGGGGGCAGAGCAGTACTTC.

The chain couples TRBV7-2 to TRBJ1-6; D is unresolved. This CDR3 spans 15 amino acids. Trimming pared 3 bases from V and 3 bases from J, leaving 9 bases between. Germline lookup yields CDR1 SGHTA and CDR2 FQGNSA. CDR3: CASSFEPIYNSPLHF. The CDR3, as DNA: TGTGCCAGCAGCTTCGAACCGATCTATAATTCACCCCTCCACTTT.

In DNA form, the CDR3 reads TGTGCCAGCTCACCAACATGGACAGCCATGAACACTGAAGCTTTCTTT. It codes for CASSPTWTAMNTEAFF. This chain joins TRBV18 and TRBJ1-1; TRBD1 is a possible D gene (6 bases). The CDR3 totals 16 residues. V lost 2 bases and J 0 bases, leaving 13 bases between the germline ends. Germline V gene lookup returns CDR1 KGHSH and CDR2 LQKENI.